The entry that follows covers one T cell receptor (beta chain) sequence. The data derive from a study of blood T cells in healthy people across ages. Per-sample PBMC isolation yielded at least 6.5 million cells. A J-beta primer mix and a sample-barcoded 5' primer were used in a second PCR of about 6 to 12 cycles. Using its own MiXCR run on the 5' RACE reads, TCRdb lists one record per CDR3 protein. Among about 1,500,000 distinct CDR3 sequences, 42% were seen once, and the ten largest hold 7.9%. There are 17 residues in the CDR3. The V gene's germline CDR1 is SEHNR and CDR2 FQNEAQ (reference sequence). V lost 5 bases to trimming and J lost 3 bases; unmatched junction nucleotides: 13.

Sequencing was carried out using blood. This clonotype was sampled from a woman between 18 and 29 years old in good health. The rearrangement joins TRBV7-9 to TRBJ2-7; 10 bases agree with TRBD2. This CDR3 is CASSQQGRTSGYYEQYF. The CDR3 DNA is TGTGCCAGCAGCCAGCAGGGTCGGACTAGCGGATACTACGAGCAGTACTTC.